This T cell receptor (beta chain) emerged from a study of cytomegalovirus exposure and HLA in healthy donors (dated by TCRdb to about 2017). With regard to the full study: In an earlier analysis of roughly 590 of the donors, roughly 300 Gb of sequence data and just under 120 million unique TCR beta sequences from roughly 180 million T cells were reported. Among the approximately 420 genotyped donors, 81% belonged to the genetic ancestry cluster associated with self-reported Caucasian donors. Donor age, sex, ethnicity and CMV serostatus were compiled alongside the repertoire data. Among 398 genotyped donors of the cohort, an average of roughly 230,000 unique TCR beta nucleotide sequences was sequenced per donor, of which roughly 18% were non-productive. An early release that covered about 600 HLA-typed donors contained approximately 300 gigabases of sequencing data and approximately 85 million unique TCR sequences. In a later analysis, previously published TCR beta repertoires from roughly 710 donors were re-analyzed and high-resolution HLA genotyping was added so that TCR occurrence patterns could be studied. The study was designed to test whether signatures of past pathogen exposure could be identified by cataloging public T cell receptors. The number of typed donors differed by locus: about 620-640 for A, B, C, DRB1 and DQB1; 522 for DQA1; some 610 for DPA1; and about 450 for DPB1. The study profiled the T cell repertoires of hundreds of subjects by immunosequencing and related them to cytomegalovirus serostatus. HLA typing included class I and class II loci at four-digit resolution. The later analysis used no new phenotypic data to find candidate immune exposures, relying instead on TCR beta sequences and their occurrence across donors. All discovery cohort repertoires had been generated using a single sequencing platform. Four or five DR-DQ haplotypes were handled as single units for association and clustering because linkage in the cohort was strong. In addition to the first cohort of 650 to 800 subjects, a separate validation cohort of approximately 130 different subjects was used. The study combined high-throughput TCR immunosequencing, statistical association of individual TCRs with disease status, and machine learning to predict cytomegalovirus infection status. An earlier analysis of around 580 of the donors used high-throughput TCR beta sequencing to judge whether each TCR beta V gene segment behaved as functional or pseudogenic. A later genetic analysis used genome-wide SNP genotypes for about 65% of the 666 donors, treating that subset as a discovery cohort. What the study reported, not specific to this receptor: In an earlier analysis of approximately 590 of the donors, most TCR beta V segments appeared in productive rearrangements about 90% or about 30% of the time, broadly matching IMGT annotations. Some IMGT-functional V segments, including TRBV6-2 and TRBV6-3, could not be told apart with the 87-base-pair reads, so those segments were excluded. Linkage disequilibrium might explain the correlated functional status among segregating V segments, but an unknown experimental factor could not be ruled out. While some public TCRs were present in many individuals, most TCR sequences turned up only very rarely across donors. In a later genetic analysis, fewer N-insertions in productive TCRs were reported among donors in an Asian-associated ancestry cluster than the roughly 700-donor mean. Assigning TCR associations to individual alleles was difficult when HLA alleles, especially DR and DQ, strongly co-occurred. The only immune exposure information available for the cohort was CMV serostatus. Specific HLA alleles were associated with 15,000 to 20,000 TCR beta sequences at a false discovery rate of 0.05 in a later analysis. Sequencing depth was assumed to be roughly uniform across donors in the presence/absence analyses, though that assumption may not hold. A few of the identified cytomegalovirus-associated TCR beta chains were confirmed in vitro to be specific for cytomegalovirus antigens. A later analysis found that most CMV-associated TCR beta chains appeared HLA-restricted, with HLA associations seemingly driven largely by CMV exposure. In a later genetic analysis, a missense DCLRE1C variant was associated with V-gene and J-gene trimming of TCR beta chains, and the association was replicated in an independent cohort. Cytomegalovirus status was reported to be diagnosed by the classifier with high specificity and sensitivity in both the original and validation cohorts. The study gave a list of about 150 TCR beta chains associated with cytomegalovirus. In a later analysis, TCR association rates were found to vary across HLA loci, with the most associated TCRs seen for DRB1 alleles and the fewest for HLA-C alleles. The authors suggested that the approach could potentially be extended to other disease states and immunological phenotypes. Only TCR beta chains were sequenced in this cohort, and the absence of alpha or paired-chain data limited detectable features. According to a later analysis, parvovirus B19, influenza, CMV and Epstein-Barr virus appeared linked to several top co-occurrence clusters. Compared with equally common non-associated chains, HLA-associated TCR beta chains in a later analysis were more clonally expanded and had lower generation probabilities. Seventeen rarely observed V segments, including chromosome 9 orphons, were excluded from the earlier analysis of several hundred of the donors because counts were too low. HLA typing was unavailable for some donors at each locus, so association tests used only the typed subset. A cluster of highly shared sequence variants was judged likely to be a technical artifact of the sequencing pipeline. A further reported finding was that TCR beta sequences accurately predicted the HLA-A and HLA-B alleles for most subjects in the first cohort.

The cohort was made up of 666 healthy bone marrow donors. At the time of sampling, all cohort members were nominally healthy, though unrecorded immune exposures were likely present. The donor was CMV seronegative and belonged to the group of under 400 seronegative cohort members. Each donor provided a peripheral blood sample, and peripheral blood mononuclear cells were used for TCR beta sequencing. Genomic DNA was extracted from the blood cell samples with the Qiagen DNeasy Blood Extraction Kit. V is cut back by 5 bases and J by 2 bases, with 10 bases in the junction unmatched. The CDR3 covers 16 residues, taking in both the cysteine and the phenylalanine. Just the 48-base CDR3 DNA is kept, in frame starting at base 1. For CDR1 and CDR2, the germline V gene lists SGHNT and YENEEA. A word on this clone: Its recognized antigen is unknown. No base quality values were provided; no much bigger clone lies one nucleotide off.

The protocol used for the library was the immunoSEQ multiplex PCR assay. For the multiplex PCR, a mixture combining 60 forward primers for TCR Vbeta segments and 13 reverse primers for TCR Jbeta segments was used. Amplification of the CDR3 region of rearranged TCR beta genes was performed with a multiplex PCR assay on genomic DNA. Amplified TCR beta libraries were sequenced as 87-base-pair reads on the Illumina HiSeq System. The study's processing was this. A later analysis counted around 72 million unique TCR beta chains across the 550 to 800 repertoires, and 9 million to 14 million of these chains were shared by at least two donors. Raw reads were error-corrected and collapsed into unique sequences by a nearest-neighbor algorithm in which closely related sequences were merged to remove PCR and sequencing errors. V, D and J gene segments were assigned by aligning CDR3 sequences to IMGT reference sequences. For a sequence to be retained, a match of at least six nucleotides was required to both a V gene segment and a J gene segment. A rearrangement was called productive if the CDR3 had no stop codons and remained in frame with V and J, and every other rearrangement was called non-productive. CDR3 was defined according to IMGT convention as the region running from the second conserved V-encoded cysteine to the conserved J-encoded phenylalanine. Sequences without an unambiguous match to a single V gene segment were excluded from the earlier analysis of about 600 of the donors. In an earlier analysis of roughly 600 of the donors, a V segment was called functional when productive rearrangements were above 56.7%, and segregating when the standard deviation between donors exceeded 5%. A statistical classification framework was developed to diagnose cytomegalovirus status using the catalog of TCR beta chain sequences. V and J gene assignment, in a later analysis, came from comparing TCR nucleotide sequences with IMGT/GENE-DB human TR gene sequences. The TCRdist pipeline was used in a later analysis to assign CDR3 sequences and most-parsimonious VDJ recombination scenarios. In a later analysis, every TCR beta chain was defined by the combination of its CDR3 amino acid sequence and its V-gene family, and reads without a unique V-gene family were dropped. A later analysis removed 592 highly shared, low-generation-probability nucleotide sequences to deal with suspected cross-contamination and a sequencing artifact. In a later analysis, a clonal expansion index was calculated for each public chain from normalized within-repertoire ranks of inferred template counts. In a later analysis, generation probabilities were computed using a VDJ recombination model fitted to out-of-frame rearrangements, and the results were checked against IGoR. A later analysis scored TCR-TCR, TCR-HLA and TCR-CMV co-occurrence with hypergeometric tests, applying a repertoire-size bias correction to TCR pairs. To estimate false discovery rates, a later analysis permuted the HLA or CMV assignments 20 times. In a later analysis, co-occurring TCRs were grouped using DBSCAN, with TCRdist sequence similarity added in when clustering inside HLA-allele-positive subsets. Co-occurrence clustering excluded repertoires with fewer than 30,000 or more than 120,000 public chains, plus five with anomalous nucleotide sharing. Drawn from immuneACCESS, this table holds only the in-frame rearrangements with V and J called that TCRdb kept. Clones are partly lost; checked studies trace under half to an unresolved V gene and leave the rest unexplained. The DNA was the basis for D and trimming; V, J and clone size are from that table. Counted in this sample were around 120,000 clones; approximately 80% of them appeared once. The ten largest clones represent about 3.9% of the sample.

The sequence links TRBV11-3 to TRBJ2-3, with TRBD1 identical over 7 junction bases. The specimen sequenced was PBMCs. This TCR derives from a woman aged 25 to 39 in good health and CMV-seronegative. The nucleotides are TGTGCCAGCAGCGCAAGGGGGCCAGGATACACAGATACGCAGTATTTT. It translates as CASSARGPGYTDTQYF.